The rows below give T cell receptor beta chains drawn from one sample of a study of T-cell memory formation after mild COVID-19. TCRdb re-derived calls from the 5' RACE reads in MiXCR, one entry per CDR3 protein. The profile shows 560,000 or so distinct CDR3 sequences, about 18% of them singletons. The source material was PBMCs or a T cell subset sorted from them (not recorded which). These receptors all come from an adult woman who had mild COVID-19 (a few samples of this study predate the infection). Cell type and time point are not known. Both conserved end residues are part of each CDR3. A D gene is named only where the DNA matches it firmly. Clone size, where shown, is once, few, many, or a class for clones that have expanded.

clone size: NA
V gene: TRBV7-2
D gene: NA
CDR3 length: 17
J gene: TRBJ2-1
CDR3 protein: CASSFGPGASSYNEQFF
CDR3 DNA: TGTGCCAGCAGCTTTGGACCTGGGGCGAGCTCCTACAATGAGCAGTTCTTC

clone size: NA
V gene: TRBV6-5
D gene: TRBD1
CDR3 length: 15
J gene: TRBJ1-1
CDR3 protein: CASSSSGTGDTEAFF
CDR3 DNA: TGTGCCAGCAGTTCATCCGGGACAGGGGACACTGAAGCTTTCTTT

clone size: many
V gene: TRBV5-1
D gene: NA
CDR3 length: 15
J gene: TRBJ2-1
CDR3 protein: CASSLVASSYNEQFF
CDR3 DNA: TGCGCCAGCAGCTTGGTGGCATCCTCCTACAATGAGCAGTTCTTC

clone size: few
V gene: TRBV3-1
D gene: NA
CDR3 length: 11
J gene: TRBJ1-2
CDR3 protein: CASSTGPGYTF
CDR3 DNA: TGTGCCAGCAGTACGGGTCCGGGCTACACCTTC

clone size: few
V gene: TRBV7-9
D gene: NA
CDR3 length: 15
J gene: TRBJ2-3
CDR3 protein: CASSLAGTSSDTQYF
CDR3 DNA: TGTGCCAGCAGCTTAGCGGGGACTTCTTCAGATACGCAGTATTTT

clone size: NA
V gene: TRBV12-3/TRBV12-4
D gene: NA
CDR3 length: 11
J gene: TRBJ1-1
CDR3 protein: CASSLTGQAFF
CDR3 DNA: TGTGCCAGCAGTTTAACTGGCCAAGCTTTCTTT

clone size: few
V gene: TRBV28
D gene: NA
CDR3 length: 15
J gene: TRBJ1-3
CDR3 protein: CASSPGGVAGNTIYF
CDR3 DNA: TGTGCCAGCAGCCCGGGGGGGGTTGCTGGAAACACCATATATTTT

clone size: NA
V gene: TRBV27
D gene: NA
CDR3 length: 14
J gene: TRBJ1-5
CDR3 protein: CASKQAGSNQPQHF
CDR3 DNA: TGTGCCAGCAAACAAGCGGGCAGCAATCAGCCCCAGCATTTT

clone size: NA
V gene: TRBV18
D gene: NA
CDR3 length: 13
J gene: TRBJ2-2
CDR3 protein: CASSPMRTGELFF
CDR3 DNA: TGTGCCAGCTCACCAATGAGGACCGGGGAGCTGTTTTTT

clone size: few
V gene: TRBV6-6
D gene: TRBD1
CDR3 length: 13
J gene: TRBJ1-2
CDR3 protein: CASSQDRGGGYTF
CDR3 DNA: TGTGCCAGCAGCCAAGACAGGGGCGGGGGCTACACCTTC